This entry lists 2 T cell receptor beta chains sequenced from one sample in a study of T cell responses to AZD1222 COVID-19 vaccine. TCRdb keeps only in-frame clones here, not all; method: immunoSEQ multiplex PCR. This sample has roughly 100,000 clones; more than 75% occur once, and the top ten carry roughly 2.5%. The material was peripheral blood, obtained on day 0 of AZD1222 vaccination. Receptors were obtained from an adult in good health.

This rearrangement joins TRBV3-1 (or the pseudogene TRBV3-2) to TRBJ2-5; TRBD2 aligns across 11 bases. Trimming at V came to 3 bases and at J to 0 bases, leaving 6 bases not matched to a gene. The CDR3 runs 17 residues. The V gene's germline CDR1 is LGHDT and CDR2 YNNKEL (reference sequence). The chain's CDR3 is CASSHRLAGLHQETQYF. The DNA for the CDR3 is TGTGCCAGCAGCCACAGACTAGCGGGGCTTCACCAAGAGACCCAGTACTTC.

The chain links TRBV6-5 to TRBJ2-3, with TRBD1 as a possible D gene (6 bases). Germline loops: CDR1 MNHEY, CDR2 SVGAGI. The CDR3 runs to 12 residues. V gave up 0 bases and J gave up 8 bases, with 6 bases separating them. The DNA of the CDR3 is TGTGCCAGCAGTTACTCCAGGGGTACGCAGTATTTT. It encodes CASSYSRGTQYF.